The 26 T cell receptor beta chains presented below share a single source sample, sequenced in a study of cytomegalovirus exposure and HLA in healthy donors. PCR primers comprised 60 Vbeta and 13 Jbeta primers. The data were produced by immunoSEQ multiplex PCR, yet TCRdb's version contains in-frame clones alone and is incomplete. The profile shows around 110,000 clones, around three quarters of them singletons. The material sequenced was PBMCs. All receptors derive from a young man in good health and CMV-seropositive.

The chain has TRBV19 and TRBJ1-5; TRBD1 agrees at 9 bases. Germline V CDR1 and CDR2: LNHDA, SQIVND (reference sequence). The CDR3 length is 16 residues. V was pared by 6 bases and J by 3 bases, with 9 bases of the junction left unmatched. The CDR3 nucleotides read TGTGCCAGTAGCACCATAGGGACAGGGCACAATCAGCCCCAGCATTTT. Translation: CASSTIGTGHNQPQHF.

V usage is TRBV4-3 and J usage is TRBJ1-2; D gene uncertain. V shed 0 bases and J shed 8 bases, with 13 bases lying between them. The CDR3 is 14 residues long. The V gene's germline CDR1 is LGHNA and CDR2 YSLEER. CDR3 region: CASSQDRSFGGYTF. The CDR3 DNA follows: TGCGCCAGCAGCCAAGACCGCTCGTTCGGGGGCTACACCTTC.

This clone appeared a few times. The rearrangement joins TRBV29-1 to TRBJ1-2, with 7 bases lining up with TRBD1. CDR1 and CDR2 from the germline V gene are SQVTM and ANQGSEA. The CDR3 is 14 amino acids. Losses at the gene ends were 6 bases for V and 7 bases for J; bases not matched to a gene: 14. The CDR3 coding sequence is TGCAGCGTAGGTGGGGGACAGCCCAGCAGTGGCTACACCTTC. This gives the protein CSVGGGQPSSGYTF.

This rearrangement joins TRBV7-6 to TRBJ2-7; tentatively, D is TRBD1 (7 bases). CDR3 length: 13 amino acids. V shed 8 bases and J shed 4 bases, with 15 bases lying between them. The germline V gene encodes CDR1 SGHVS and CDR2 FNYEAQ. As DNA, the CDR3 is TGTGCCAGCGGAGGGGGCGAAACTTACGAGCAGTACTTC. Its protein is CASGGGETYEQYF.

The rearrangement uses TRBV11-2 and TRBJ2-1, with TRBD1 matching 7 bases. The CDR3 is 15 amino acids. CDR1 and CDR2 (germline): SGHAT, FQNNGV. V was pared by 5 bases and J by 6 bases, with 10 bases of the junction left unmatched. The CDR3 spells CASSLDRWGVNEQFF. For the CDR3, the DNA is TGTGCCAGCAGCCTGGACAGGTGGGGTGTCAATGAGCAGTTCTTC.

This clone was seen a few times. Written as DNA, the CDR3 is TGTGCCAGCAGCCTCGGAGGAATGAGCTACACCTTC. Residues: CASSLGGMSYTF. The chain couples TRBV5-5 to TRBJ1-2; D not certain. Germline V lookup: CDR1 SGHKS, CDR2 YYEKEE (reference sequence). The CDR3 has 12 residues. V lost 4 bases to trimming and J lost 9 bases, with 13 bases between them. Filled out from reference TRBV5-5 and TRBJ1-2, the complete variable domain reads DAGVTQSPTHLIKTRGQQVTLRCSPISGHKSVSWYQQVLGQGPQFIFQYYEKEERGRGNFPDRFSARQFPNYSSELNVNALLLGDSALYLCASSLGGMSYTFGSGTRLTVV.

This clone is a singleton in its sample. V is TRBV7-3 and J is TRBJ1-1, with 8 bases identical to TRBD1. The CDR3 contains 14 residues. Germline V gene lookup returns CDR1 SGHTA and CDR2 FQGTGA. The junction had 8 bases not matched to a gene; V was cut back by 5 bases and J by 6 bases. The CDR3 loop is CASSLQGAGAEAFF. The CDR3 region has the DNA TGTGCCAGCAGCCTCCAGGGGGCAGGGGCTGAAGCTTTCTTT.

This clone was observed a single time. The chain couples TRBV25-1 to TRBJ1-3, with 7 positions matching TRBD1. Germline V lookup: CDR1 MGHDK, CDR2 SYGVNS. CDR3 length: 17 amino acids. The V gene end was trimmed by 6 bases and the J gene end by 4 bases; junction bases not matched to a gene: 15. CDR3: CASSPRRGRLTGNTIYF. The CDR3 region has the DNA TGTGCCAGCAGCCCCAGGAGGGGGCGGTTGACGGGAAACACCATATATTTT.

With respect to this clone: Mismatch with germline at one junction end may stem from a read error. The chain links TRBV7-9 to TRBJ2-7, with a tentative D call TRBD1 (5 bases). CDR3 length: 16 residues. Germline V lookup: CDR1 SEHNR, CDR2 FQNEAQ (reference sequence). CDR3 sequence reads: CSSSSEFRVSSYEQYF. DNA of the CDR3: TGTTCCAGCAGCTCCGAATTCAGGGTCAGCTCCTACGAGCAGTACTTC.

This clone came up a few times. The chain's CDR3 is CASSLGLSTDTQYF. In DNA, the CDR3 is TGTGCCAGCAGCTTAGGGCTCAGCACAGATACGCAGTATTTT. The V call is TRBV11-3, the J call TRBJ2-3; D not resolved. The V end was cut by 1 base, the J end by 0 bases, with 5 bases between. Germline V gene sequence: CDR1 SGHNT, CDR2 YENEEA. There are 14 residues in the CDR3.

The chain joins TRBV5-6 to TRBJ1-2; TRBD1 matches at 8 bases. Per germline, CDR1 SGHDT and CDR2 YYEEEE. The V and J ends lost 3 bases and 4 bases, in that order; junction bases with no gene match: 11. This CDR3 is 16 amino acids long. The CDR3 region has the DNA TGTGCCAGCAGCTCCGGACAGGGCGGCCACCTCTATGGCTACACCTTC. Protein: CASSSGQGGHLYGYTF. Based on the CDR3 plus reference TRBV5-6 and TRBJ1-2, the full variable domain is DAGVTQSPTHLIKTRGQQVTLRCSPKSGHDTVSWYQQALGQGPQFIFQYYEEEERQRGNFPDRFSGHQFPNYSSELNVNALLLGDSALYLCASSSGQGGHLYGYTFGSGTRLTVV.

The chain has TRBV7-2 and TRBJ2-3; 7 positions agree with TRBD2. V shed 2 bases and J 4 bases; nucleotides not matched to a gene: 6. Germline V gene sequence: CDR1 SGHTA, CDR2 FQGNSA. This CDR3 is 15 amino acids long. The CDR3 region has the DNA TGTGCCAGCAGCTTAATGCCTAGCGGCCCAGATACGCAGTATTTT. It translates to CASSLMPSGPDTQYF.

Here the CDR3 reads CASSLSNWFGRGIGYTF. Here the CDR3 DNA reads TGTGCCAGCAGTTTATCGAATTGGTTTGGCAGGGGAATTGGCTACACCTTC. This sequence joins TRBV28 and TRBJ1-2, with D perhaps matching TRBD1 (6 bases). CDR3 length: 17 amino acids. CDR1 and CDR2 (germline): MDHEN, SYDVKM. Trimming cost V 1 base and J 7 bases, with 22 bases left between them.

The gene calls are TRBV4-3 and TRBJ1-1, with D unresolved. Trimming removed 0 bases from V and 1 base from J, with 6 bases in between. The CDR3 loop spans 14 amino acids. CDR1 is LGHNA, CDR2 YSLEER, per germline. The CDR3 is CASSQDWRNTEAFF. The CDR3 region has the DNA TGCGCCAGCAGCCAAGATTGGAGGAACACTGAAGCTTTCTTT.

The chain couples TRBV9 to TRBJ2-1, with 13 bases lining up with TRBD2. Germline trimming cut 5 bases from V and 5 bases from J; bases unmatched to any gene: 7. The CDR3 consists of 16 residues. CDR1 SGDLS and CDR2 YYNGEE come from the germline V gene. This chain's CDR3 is CASSPMGTSGNNEQFF. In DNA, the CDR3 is TGTGCCAGCAGTCCTATGGGGACTAGCGGGAACAATGAGCAGTTCTTC.

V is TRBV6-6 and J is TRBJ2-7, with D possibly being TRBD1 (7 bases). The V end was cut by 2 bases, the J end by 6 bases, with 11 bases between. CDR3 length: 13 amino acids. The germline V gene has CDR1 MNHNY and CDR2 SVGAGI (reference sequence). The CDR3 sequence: CASSYAGGGEQYF. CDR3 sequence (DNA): TGTGCCAGCAGTTACGCAGGGGGAGGCGAGCAGTACTTC.

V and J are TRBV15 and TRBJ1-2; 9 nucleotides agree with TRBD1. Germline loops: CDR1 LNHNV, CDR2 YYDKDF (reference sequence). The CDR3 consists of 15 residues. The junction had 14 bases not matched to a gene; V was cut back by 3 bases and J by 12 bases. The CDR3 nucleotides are TGTGCCACCAGCAGCCCCGGGACAGGGATCGGCGGCCACACCTTC. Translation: CATSSPGTGIGGHTF.

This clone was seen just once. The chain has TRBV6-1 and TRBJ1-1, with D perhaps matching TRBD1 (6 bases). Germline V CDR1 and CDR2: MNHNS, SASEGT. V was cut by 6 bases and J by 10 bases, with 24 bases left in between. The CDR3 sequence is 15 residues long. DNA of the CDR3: TGTGCCAGCAGACCGACTCCGGGACACCTAGGAGGAGCTTTCTTT. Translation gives CASRPTPGHLGGAFF.

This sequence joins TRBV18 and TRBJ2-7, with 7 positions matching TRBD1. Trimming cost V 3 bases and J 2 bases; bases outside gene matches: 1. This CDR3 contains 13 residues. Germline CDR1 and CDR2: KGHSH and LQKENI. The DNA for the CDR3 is TGTGCCAGCTCACCCGGGACAGCCTACGAGCAGTACTTC. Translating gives CASSPGTAYEQYF.

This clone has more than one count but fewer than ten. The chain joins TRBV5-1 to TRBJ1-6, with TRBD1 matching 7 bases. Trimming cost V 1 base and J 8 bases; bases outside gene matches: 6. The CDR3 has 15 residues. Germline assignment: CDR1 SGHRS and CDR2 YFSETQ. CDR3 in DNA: TGCGCCAGCAGCTTGTTCGACAGGGTGCATTCACCCCTCCACTTT. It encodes CASSLFDRVHSPLHF.

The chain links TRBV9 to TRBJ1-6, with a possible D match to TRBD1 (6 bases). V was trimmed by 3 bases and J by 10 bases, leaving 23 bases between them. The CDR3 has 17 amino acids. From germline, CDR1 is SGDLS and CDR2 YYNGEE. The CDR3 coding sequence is TGTGCCAGCAGCGGCGAGGGAACAGGGCGAAGTTCCTCACCCCTCCACTTT. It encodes CASSGEGTGRSSSPLHF.

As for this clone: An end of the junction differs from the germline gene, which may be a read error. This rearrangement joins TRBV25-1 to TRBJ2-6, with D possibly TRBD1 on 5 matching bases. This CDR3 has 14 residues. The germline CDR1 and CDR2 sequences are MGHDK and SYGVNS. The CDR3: CASSAPREANGLTF. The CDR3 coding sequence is TGTGCCAGCAGTGCACCCAGGGAAGCCAACGGCCTGACTTTC.

The CDR3 bases are TGTGCCTGGAGTCCGAGGGGACTAGCGGGATCTTACGAGCAGTACTTC. This encodes CAWSPRGLAGSYEQYF. The J gene is TRBJ2-7, the V gene TRBV30, with 13 positions matching TRBD2. Germline loops: CDR1 GTSNPN, CDR2 SVGIG (reference sequence). The CDR3 is 16 amino acids. The trim removed 2 bases at V and 4 bases at J, leaving 8 bases unmatched.

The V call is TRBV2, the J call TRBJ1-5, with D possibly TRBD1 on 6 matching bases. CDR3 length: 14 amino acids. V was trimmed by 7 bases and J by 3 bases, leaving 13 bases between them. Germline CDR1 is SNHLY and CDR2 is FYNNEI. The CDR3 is CASTQWGHNQPQHF. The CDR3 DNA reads TGTGCCAGCACTCAGTGGGGGCACAATCAGCCCCAGCATTTT. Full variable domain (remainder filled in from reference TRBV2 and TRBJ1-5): EPEVTQTPSHQVTQMGQEVILRCVPISNHLYFYWYRQILGQKVEFLVSFYNNEISEKSEIFDDQFSVERPDGSNFTLKIRSTKLEDSAMYFCASTQWGHNQPQHFGDGTRLSIL.

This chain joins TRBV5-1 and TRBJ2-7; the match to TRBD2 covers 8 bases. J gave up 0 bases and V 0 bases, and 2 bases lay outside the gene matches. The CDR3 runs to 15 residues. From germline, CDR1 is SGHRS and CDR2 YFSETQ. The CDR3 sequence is CASSLVSGVSYEQYF. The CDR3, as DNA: TGCGCCAGCAGCTTGGTTAGCGGGGTCTCCTACGAGCAGTACTTC. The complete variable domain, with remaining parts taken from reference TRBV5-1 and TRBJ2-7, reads KAGVTQTPRYLIKTRGQQVTLSCSPISGHRSVSWYQQTPGQGLQFLFEYFSETQRNKGNFPGRFSGRQFSNSRSEMNVSTLELGDSALYLCASSLVSGVSYEQYFGPGTRLTVT.

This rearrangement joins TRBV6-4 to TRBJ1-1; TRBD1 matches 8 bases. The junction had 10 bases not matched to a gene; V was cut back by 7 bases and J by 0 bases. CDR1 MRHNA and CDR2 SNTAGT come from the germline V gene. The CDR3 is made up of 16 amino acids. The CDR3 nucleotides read TGTGCCAGCACCCAACCCCGGGACAGGCTGAACACTGAAGCTTTCTTT. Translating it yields CASTQPRDRLNTEAFF.